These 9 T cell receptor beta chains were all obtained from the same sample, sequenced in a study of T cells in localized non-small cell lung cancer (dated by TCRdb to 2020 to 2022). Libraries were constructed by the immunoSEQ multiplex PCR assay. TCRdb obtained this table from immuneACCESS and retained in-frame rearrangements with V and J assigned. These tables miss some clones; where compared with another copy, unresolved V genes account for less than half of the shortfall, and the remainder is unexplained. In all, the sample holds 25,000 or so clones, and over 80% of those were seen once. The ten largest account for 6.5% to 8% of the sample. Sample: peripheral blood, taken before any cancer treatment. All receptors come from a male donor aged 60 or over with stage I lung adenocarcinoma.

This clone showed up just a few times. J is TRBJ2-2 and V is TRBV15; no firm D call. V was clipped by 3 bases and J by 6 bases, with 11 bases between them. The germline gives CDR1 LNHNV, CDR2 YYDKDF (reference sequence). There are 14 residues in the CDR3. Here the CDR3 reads CATSRSREAGELFF. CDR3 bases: TGTGCCACCAGCAGGTCTCGAGAGGCCGGGGAGCTGTTTTTT.

The CDR3 nucleotides read TGTGCCAGCAGTTTATTACTGCTGAACTGGGGCACTGAAGCTTTCTTT. Residues: CASSLLLLNWGTEAFF. This chain links TRBV28 with TRBJ1-1; D gene unclear. The V end was cut by 1 base, the J end by 4 bases, with 16 bases between. The CDR3 extends over 16 amino acids. Germline V lookup: CDR1 MDHEN, CDR2 SYDVKM.

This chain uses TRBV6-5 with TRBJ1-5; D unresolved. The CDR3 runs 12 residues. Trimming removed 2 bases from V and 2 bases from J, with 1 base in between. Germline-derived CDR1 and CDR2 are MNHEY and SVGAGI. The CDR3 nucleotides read TGTGCCAGCAGTTACCGCAATCAGCCCCAGCATTTT. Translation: CASSYRNQPQHF.

Here the CDR3 DNA reads TGTGCCAGCTCACCACTGGCACTCCCAACTAATGAAAAACTGTTTTTT. This encodes CASSPLALPTNEKLFF. The genes are TRBV18 and TRBJ1-4; D gene ambiguous. This CDR3 has 16 residues. The germline V gene encodes CDR1 KGHSH and CDR2 LQKENI. The V and J ends lost 1 base and 0 bases respectively, with 9 bases between them. The entire variable domain, with the rest obtained from reference TRBV18 and TRBJ1-4, is as follows: NAGVMQNPRHLVRRRGQEARLRCSPMKGHSHVYWYRQLPEEGLKFMVYLQKENIIDESGMPKERFSAEFPKEGPSILRIQQVVRGDSAAYFCASSPLALPTNEKLFFGSGTQLSVL.

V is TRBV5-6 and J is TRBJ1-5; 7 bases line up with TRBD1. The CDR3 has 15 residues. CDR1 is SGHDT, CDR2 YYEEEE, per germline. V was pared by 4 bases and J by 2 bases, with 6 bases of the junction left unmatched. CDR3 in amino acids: CASSNWDSRNQPQHF. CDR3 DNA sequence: TGTGCCAGCAGCAACTGGGACAGTCGCAATCAGCCCCAGCATTTT.

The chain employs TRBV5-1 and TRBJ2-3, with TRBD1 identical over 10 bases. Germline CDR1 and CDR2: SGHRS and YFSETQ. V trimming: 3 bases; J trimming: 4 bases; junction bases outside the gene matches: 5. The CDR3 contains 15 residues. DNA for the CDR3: TGCGCCAGCAGCTCAGGACAGGGGGAGTCAGATACGCAGTATTTT. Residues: CASSSGQGESDTQYF.

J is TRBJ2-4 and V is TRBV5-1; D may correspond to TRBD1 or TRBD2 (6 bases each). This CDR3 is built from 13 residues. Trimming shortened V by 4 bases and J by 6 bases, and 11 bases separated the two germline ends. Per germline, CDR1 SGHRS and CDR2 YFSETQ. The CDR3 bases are TGCGCCAGCAGCAGGGGGGACTCAAACATTCAGTACTTC. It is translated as CASSRGDSNIQYF. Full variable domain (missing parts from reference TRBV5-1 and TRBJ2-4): KAGVTQTPRYLIKTRGQQVTLSCSPISGHRSVSWYQQTPGQGLQFLFEYFSETQRNKGNFPGRFSGRQFSNSRSEMNVSTLELGDSALYLCASSRGDSNIQYFGAGTRLSVL.

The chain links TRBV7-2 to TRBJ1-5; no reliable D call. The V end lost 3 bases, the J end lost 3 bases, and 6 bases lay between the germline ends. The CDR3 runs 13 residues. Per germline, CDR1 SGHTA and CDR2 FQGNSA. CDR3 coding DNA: TGTGCCAGCAGCTTCATCGACAATCAGCCCCAGCATTTT. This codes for CASSFIDNQPQHF. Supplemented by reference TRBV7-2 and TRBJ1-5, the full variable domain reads GAGVSQSPSNKVTEKGKDVELRCDPISGHTALYWYRQSLGQGLEFLIYFQGNSAPDKSGLPSDRFSAERTGGSVSTLTIQRTQQEDSAVYLCASSFIDNQPQHFGDGTRLSIL.

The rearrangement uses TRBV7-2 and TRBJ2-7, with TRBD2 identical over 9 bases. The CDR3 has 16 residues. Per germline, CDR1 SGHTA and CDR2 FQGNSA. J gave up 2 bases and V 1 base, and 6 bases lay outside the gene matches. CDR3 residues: CASSLVGGGATYEQYF. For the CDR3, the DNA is TGTGCCAGCAGCTTAGTCGGCGGGGGGGCCACCTACGAGCAGTACTTC.